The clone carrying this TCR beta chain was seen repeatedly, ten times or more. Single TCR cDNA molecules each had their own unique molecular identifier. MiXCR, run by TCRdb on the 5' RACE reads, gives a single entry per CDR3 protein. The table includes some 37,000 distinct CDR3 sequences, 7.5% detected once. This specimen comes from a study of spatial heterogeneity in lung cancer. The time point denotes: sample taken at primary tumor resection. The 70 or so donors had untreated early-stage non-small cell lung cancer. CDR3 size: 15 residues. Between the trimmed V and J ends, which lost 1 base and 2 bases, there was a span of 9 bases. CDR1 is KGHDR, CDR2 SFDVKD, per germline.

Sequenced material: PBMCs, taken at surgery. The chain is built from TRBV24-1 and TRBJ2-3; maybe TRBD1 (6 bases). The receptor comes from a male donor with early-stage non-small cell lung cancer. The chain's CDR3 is CATSDLGGVTDTQYF. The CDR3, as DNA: TGTGCCACCAGTGATTTAGGGGGAGTCACAGATACGCAGTATTTT.